This is a list of T cell receptor beta chains from one sample in a study of response to subunit inactivated influenza vaccine. TCRdb reprocessed the RT-PCR reads with MiXCR, giving one entry per CDR3 protein. Among roughly 700,000 distinct CDR3 sequences, less than 20% were seen once, and the ten largest hold roughly 11%. This specimen was PBMCs from blood, taken about 11 days after vaccination. All receptors derive from a man between 50 and 59 years old who received an inactivated influenza vaccine. Both conserved end residues are part of each CDR3. D genes are given only for firm matches. Size tells how often a clone was seen (once, few, many) or the class of an expanded clone, and some rows leave it out.

CDR3nt,CDR3aa,abundance,d_gene,j_gene,v_gene
TGCGCCAGCAGCGCGGCAGCTAGCGGGGGGAATGAGCAGTTCTTC,CASSAAASGGNEQFF,-,TRBD2,TRBJ2-1,TRBV5-1
TGTGCCAGCAGTTACCCCCTAGCGGGAGTGTACAATGAGCAGTTCTTC,CASSYPLAGVYNEQFF,few,TRBD2,TRBJ2-1,TRBV6-2/TRBV6-3
TGTGCCAGCAGCTTAAGCGGGAGCTCTCTCAATGAGCAGTTCTTC,CASSLSGSSLNEQFF,-,TRBD2,TRBJ2-1,TRBV5-4
TGTGCCAGCAGCTTGGCCCACTCCGGGGATACGCAGTATTTT,CASSLAHSGDTQYF,-,-,TRBJ2-3,TRBV5-5
TGTGCCAGCAGCCATTTACAGGACAGCACAGATACGCAGTATTTT,CASSHLQDSTDTQYF,once,-,TRBJ2-3,TRBV14
TGCGCCAGCAGGACGGAGAACACCGGGGAGCTGTTTTTT,CASRTENTGELFF,-,-,TRBJ2-2,TRBV5-1
TGCGCCAGCAGTTCGGGCGGGGGAGAGACCCAGTACTTC,CASSSGGGETQYF,few,TRBD2,TRBJ2-5,TRBV5-1
TGCAGTGCTAGTGGCGGGAGGGCCACGGAGACCCAGTACTTC,CSASGGRATETQYF,few,TRBD2,TRBJ2-5,TRBV20-1
TGTGCCAGCAGCTCTGGACTCAGTCGCACACTGAATGAGCAGTTCTTC,CASSSGLSRTLNEQFF,-,-,TRBJ2-1,TRBV7-2
TGTGCTAGCAGCTCATGGACTGGCAACACCGGGGAGCTGTTTTTT,CASSSWTGNTGELFF,few,-,TRBJ2-2,TRBV7-7
TGTGCCATCAGGGGGGGACTTTACAATGAGCAGTTCTTC,CAIRGGLYNEQFF,few,-,TRBJ2-1,TRBV10-3
TGTGCCACCCATGGAGGGTGGGAGCAGTTCTTC,CATHGGWEQFF,-,-,TRBJ2-1,TRBV2
TGTGCCAGCAGCTTGGCCGGACTAGCAGTCAACAATGAGCAGTTCTTC,CASSLAGLAVNNEQFF,-,TRBD2,TRBJ2-1,TRBV7-6
TGTGCCAGTCCCACTGAAGGGGGACTAGCGGGCACAGATACGCAGTATTTT,CASPTEGGLAGTDTQYF,few,TRBD2,TRBJ2-3,TRBV6-2/TRBV6-3
TGTGCCAGCAGCTTAGGTTCTAACTACCAAGAGACCCAGTACTTC,CASSLGSNYQETQYF,-,-,TRBJ2-5,TRBV7-6